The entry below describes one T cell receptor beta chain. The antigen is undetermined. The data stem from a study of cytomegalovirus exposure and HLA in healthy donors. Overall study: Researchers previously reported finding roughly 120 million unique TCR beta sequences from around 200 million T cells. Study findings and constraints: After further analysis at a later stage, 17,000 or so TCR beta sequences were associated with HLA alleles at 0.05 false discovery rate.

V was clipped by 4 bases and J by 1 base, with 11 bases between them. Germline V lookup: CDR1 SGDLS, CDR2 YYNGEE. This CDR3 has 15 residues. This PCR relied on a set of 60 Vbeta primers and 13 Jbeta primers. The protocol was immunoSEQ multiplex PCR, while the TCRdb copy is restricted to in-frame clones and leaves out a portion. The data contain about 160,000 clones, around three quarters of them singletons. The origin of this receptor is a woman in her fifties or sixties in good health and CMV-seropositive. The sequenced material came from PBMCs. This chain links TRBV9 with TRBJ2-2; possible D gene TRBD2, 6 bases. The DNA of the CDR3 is TGTGCCAGCAGCAGGGGACTTAGGAACACCGGGGAGCTGTTTTTT. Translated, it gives CASSRGLRNTGELFF.